Sequencing of this TCR beta chain was carried out in a study of blood T cell repertoires in COVID-19. On the study more broadly: Researchers got acute and convalescent COVID-19 samples from the United States, Italy and Spain. T cells, B-cell-depleted T cells, or PBMCs supplied cDNA or gDNA.

The J segment lost 0 bases and the V segment lost 0 bases, leaving 2 bases of the junction unmatched. This CDR3 has 16 amino acids. Germline V gives CDR1 SGHTS, CDR2 YDEGEE. Authors' methods: Amplified reference gene primers provided the basis for estimating nucleated cell counts. The protocol was immunoSEQ multiplex PCR, while the TCRdb copy is restricted to in-frame clones and leaves out a portion. Clonal size and the V and J genes are those of that table, whereas D and trimming came from the DNA. The table includes more than 200,000 clones, around 82% detected once. A few counts support this clone.

The sequenced sample consisted of peripheral blood. This TCR was sampled from a woman aged 40-49 years with active or convalescent COVID-19. V is TRBV5-8 and J is TRBJ1-3, with 8 bases identical to TRBD1. The CDR3 DNA sequence: TGTGCCAGCAGCTTGGAACAGGGGGGCTCTGGAAACACCATATATTTT. Its translation: CASSLEQGGSGNTIYF.